This TCR beta chain was recorded in a study of T cell clonotyping in hematopoietic cell transplantation. Study-wide points: Pathologically expanded recipient clonotypes increased progressively from day 30 to day 180 as diversity fell.

Profiled with immunoSEQ multiplex PCR; TCRdb holds only in-frame clones, not every one. The data contain approximately 26,000 clones, 80% to 90% of them singletons. CDR3 length: 15 amino acids. The germline V gene has CDR1 MNHEY and CDR2 SVGAGI. V was pared by 5 bases and J by 0 bases, with 8 bases between. A word on this clone: Its specificity is unknown.

The time point here: recipient sample about 28 days before transplant, after cytoreduction. The clonotype originates from an older woman with acute myeloid leukemia. Some clones in this sample may be carry-over from other donors' samples. Specimen: peripheral blood mononuclear cells, collected before stem cell transplant. The chain links TRBV6-5 to TRBJ2-6, with D unclear. Written as DNA, the CDR3 is TGTGCCAGCAGTCCCCCCCACTCTGGGGCCAACGTCCTGACTTTC. Translating it yields CASSPPHSGANVLTF.